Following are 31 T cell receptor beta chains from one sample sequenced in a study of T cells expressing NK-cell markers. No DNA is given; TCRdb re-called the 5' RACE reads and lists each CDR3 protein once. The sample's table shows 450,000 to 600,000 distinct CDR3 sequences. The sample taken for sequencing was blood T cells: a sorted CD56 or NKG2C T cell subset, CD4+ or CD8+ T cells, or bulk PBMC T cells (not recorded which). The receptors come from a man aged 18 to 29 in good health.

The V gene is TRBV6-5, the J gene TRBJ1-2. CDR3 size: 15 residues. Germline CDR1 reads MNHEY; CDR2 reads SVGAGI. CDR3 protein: CASSYSPGLNYGYTF.

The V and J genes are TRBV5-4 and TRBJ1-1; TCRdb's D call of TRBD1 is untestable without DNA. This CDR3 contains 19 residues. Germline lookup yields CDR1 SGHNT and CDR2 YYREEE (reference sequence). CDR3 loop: CASSLGVGGFSGENTEAFF.

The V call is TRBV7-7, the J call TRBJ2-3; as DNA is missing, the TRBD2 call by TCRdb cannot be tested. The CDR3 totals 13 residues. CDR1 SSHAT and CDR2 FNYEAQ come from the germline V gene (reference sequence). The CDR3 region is CASSSDYSDTQYF.

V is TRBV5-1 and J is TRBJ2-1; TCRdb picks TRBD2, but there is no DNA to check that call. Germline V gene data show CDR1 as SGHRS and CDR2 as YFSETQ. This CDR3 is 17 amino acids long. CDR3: CASSLGTRSPQYNEQFF.

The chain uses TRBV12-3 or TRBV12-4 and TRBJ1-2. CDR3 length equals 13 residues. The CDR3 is CASSQGSNYGYTF.

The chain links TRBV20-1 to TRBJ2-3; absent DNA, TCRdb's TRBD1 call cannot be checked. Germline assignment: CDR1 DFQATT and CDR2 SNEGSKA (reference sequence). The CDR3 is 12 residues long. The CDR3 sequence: CSARGGRDTQYF.

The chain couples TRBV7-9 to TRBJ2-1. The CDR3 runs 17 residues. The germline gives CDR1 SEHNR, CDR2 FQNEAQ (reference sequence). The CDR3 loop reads CASSLGWREASHNEQFF.

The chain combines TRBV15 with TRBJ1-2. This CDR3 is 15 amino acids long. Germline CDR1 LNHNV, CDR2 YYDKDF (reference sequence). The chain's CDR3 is CATSRAPDSNYGYTF.

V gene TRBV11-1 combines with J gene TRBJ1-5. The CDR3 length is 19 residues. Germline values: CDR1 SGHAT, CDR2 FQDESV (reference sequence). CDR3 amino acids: CASSLSSDRSGWKDQPQHF.

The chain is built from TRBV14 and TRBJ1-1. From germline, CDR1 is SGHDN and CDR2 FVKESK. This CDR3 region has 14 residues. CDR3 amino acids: CASSHYGSGTEAFF.

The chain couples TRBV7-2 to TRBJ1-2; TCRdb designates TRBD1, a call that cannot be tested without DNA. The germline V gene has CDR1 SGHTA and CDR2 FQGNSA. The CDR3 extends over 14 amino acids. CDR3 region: CASSLWPGDYGYTF.

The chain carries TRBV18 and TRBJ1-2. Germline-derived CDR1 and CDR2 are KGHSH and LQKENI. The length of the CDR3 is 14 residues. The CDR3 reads CASSPEGNLYGYTF.

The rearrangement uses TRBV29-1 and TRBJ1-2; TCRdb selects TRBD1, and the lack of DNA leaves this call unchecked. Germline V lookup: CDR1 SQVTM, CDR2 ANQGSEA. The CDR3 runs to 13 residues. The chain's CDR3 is CSVGRDSDYGYTF.

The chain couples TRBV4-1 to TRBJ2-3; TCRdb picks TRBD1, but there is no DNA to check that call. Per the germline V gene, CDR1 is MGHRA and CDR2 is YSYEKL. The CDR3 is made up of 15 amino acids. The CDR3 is CASSQMRGDADTQYF.

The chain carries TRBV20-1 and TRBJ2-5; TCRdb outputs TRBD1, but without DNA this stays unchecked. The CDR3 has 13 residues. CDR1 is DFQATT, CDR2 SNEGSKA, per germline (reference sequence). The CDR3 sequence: CSAFSRWKETQYF.

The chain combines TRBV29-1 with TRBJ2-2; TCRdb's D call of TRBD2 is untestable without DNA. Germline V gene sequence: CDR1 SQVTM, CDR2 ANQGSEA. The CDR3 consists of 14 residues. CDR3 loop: CSAPGGVNTGELFF.

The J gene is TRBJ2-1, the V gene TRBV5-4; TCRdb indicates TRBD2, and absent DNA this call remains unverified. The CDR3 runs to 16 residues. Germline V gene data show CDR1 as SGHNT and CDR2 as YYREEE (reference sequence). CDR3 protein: CASSLGGLAGDNEQFF.

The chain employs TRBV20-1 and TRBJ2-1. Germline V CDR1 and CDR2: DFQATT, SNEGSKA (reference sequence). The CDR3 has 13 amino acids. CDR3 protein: CSARAQAYNEQFF.

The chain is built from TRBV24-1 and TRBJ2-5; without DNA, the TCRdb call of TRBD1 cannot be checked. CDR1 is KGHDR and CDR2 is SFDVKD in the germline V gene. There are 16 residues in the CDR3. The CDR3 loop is CATSDQTSLSRETQYF.

The CDR3 loop is CATSRPITGHASANEKLFF. The chain couples TRBV15 to TRBJ1-4; the TCRdb call, TRBD1, lacks DNA for checking. Germline lookup yields CDR1 LNHNV and CDR2 YYDKDF (reference sequence). This CDR3 has 19 residues.

This CDR3 reads CSVDVTGSYEQYF. The chain couples TRBV29-1 to TRBJ2-7; TCRdb picks TRBD1, but there is no DNA to check that call. Germline V gene data show CDR1 as SQVTM and CDR2 as ANQGSEA. The CDR3 extends over 13 amino acids.

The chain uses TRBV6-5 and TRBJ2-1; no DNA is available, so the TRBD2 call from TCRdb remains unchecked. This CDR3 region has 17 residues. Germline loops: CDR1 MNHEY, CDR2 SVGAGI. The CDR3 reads CASSYGREEWSYNEQFF.

The CDR3: CSATGAQGDEQYF. The V call is TRBV29-1, the J call TRBJ2-7; TCRdb outputs TRBD1, but without DNA this stays unchecked. This CDR3 is built from 13 residues. CDR1 and CDR2 (germline): SQVTM, ANQGSEA.

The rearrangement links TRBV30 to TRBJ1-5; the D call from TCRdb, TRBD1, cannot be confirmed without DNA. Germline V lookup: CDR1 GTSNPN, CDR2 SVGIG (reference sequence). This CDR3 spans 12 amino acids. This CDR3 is CAWRGPIRPQHF.

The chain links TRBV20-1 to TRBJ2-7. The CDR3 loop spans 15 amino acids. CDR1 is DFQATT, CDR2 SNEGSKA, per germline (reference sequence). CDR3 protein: CSARDQAGERYEQYF.

CDR3 residues: CSVDTGAGEKLFF. This chain connects TRBV29-1 to TRBJ1-4; TCRdb outputs TRBD1, but without DNA this stays unchecked. The CDR3 consists of 13 residues. The germline CDR1 and CDR2 sequences are SQVTM and ANQGSEA.

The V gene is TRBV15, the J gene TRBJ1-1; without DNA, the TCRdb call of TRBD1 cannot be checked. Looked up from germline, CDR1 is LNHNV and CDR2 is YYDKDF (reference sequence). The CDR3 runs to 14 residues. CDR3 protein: CATSYVGGGTEAFF.

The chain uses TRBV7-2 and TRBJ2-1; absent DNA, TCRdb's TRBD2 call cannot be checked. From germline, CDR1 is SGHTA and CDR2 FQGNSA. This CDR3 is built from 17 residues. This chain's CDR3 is CASSLVGGLAGLTEQFF.

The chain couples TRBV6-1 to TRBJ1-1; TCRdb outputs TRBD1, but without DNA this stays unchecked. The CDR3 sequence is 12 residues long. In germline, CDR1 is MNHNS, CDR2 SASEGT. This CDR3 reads CASIPGFTEAFF.

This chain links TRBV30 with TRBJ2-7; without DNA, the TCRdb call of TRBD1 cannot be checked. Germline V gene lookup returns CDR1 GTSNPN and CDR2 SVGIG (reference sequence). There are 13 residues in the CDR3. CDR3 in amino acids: CAWNRDGPYEQYF.

CDR3 loop: CASSFSLLRDNEQFF. This sequence joins TRBV28 and TRBJ2-1; TCRdb's D call, TRBD2, is unchecked because there is no DNA. There are 15 residues in the CDR3. Germline V gives CDR1 MDHEN, CDR2 SYDVKM.